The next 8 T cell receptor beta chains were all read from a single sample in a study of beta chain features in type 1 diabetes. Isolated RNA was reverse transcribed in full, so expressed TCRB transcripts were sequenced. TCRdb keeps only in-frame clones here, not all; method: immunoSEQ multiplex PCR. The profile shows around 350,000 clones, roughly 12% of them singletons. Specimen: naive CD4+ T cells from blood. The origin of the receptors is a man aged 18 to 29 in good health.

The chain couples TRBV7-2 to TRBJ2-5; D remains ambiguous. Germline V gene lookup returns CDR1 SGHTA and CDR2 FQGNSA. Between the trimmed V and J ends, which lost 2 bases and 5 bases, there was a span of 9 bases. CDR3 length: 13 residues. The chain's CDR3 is CASSLMVGETQYF. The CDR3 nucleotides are TGTGCCAGCAGCTTAATGGTCGGGGAGACCCAGTACTTC.

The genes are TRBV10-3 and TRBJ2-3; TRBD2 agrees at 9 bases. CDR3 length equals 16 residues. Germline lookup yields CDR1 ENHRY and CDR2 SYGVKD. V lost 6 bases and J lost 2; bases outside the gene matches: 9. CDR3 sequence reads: CAIRSTSGGPTDTQYF. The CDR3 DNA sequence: TGTGCCATCAGATCGACTAGCGGAGGGCCCACAGATACGCAGTATTTT.

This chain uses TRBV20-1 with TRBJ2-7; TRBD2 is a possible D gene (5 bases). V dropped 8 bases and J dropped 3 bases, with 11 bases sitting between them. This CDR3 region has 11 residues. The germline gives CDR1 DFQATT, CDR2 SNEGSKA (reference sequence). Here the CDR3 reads CSLVRDYEQYF. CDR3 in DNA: TGCAGTTTAGTGAGGGACTACGAGCAGTACTTC.

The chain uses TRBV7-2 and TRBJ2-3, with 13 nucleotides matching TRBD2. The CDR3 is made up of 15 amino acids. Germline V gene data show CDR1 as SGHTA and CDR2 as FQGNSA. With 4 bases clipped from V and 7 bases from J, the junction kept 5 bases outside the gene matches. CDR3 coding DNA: TGTGCCAGCAGCTGGACTAGCGGGAGCGGAAATACGCAGTATTTT. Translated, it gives CASSWTSGSGNTQYF.

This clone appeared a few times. The CDR3 DNA follows: TGTGCCAGCAGTCCCTCCCAGACAGTGTATGGCTACACCTTC. Its protein is CASSPSQTVYGYTF. The chain links TRBV28 to TRBJ1-2; tentatively, D is TRBD1 (5 bases). Germline CDR1 is MDHEN and CDR2 is SYDVKM. V lost 5 bases to trimming and J lost 5 bases, with 15 bases between them. The CDR3 is made up of 14 amino acids.

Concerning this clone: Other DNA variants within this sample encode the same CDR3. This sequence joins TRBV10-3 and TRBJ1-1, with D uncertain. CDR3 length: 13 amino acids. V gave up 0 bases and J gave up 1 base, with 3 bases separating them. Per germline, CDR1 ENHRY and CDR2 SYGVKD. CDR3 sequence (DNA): TGTGCCATCAGTGAGTCTAGGAACACTGAAGCTTTCTTT. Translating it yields CAISESRNTEAFF.

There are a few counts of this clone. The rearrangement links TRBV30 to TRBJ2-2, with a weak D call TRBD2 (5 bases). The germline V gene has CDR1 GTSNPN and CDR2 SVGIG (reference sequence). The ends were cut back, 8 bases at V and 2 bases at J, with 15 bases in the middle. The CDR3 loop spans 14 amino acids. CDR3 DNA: TGTGCCCGTACGGCGGGCAGCAACACCGGGGAGCTGTTTTTT. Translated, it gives CARTAGSNTGELFF.

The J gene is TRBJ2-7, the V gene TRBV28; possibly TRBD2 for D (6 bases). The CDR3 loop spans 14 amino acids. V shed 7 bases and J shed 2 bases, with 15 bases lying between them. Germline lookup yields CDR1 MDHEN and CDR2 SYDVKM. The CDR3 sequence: CASTSTPGAYEQYF. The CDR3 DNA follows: TGTGCCAGCACCTCCACCCCGGGGGCCTACGAGCAGTACTTC.